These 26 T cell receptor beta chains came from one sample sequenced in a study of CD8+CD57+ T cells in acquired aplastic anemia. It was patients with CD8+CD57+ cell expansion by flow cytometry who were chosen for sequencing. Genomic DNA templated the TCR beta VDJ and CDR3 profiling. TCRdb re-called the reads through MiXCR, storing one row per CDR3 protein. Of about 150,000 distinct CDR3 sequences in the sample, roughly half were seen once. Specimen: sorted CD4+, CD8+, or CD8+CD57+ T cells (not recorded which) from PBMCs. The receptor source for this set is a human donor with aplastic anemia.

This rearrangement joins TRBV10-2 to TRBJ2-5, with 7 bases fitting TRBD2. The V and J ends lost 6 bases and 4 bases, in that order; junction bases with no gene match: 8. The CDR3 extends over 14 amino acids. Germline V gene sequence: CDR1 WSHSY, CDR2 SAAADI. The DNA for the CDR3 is TGCGCCAGCAGCCGGCTAGCGGAGGGAGAGACCCAGTACTTC. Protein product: CASSRLAEGETQYF.

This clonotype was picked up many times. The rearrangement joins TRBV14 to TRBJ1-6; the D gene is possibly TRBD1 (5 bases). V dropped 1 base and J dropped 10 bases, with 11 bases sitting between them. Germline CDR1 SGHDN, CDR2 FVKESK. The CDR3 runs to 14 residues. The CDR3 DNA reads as TGTGCCAGCAGCCAAGGGGGGAAGCGGTCACCCCTCCACTTT. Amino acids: CASSQGGKRSPLHF. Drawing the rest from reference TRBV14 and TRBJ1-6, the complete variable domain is EAGVTQFPSHSVIEKGQTVTLRCDPISGHDNLYWYRRVMGKEIKFLLHFVKESKQDESGMPNNRFLAERTGGTYSTLKVQPAELEDSGVYFCASSQGGKRSPLHFGNGTRLTVT.

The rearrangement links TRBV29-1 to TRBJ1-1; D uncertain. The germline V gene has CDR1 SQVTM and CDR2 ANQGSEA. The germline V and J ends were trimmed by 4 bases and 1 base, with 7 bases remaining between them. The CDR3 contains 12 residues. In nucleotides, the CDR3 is TGCAGCGTTGGGGGATGGAACACTGAAGCTTTCTTT. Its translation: CSVGGWNTEAFF.

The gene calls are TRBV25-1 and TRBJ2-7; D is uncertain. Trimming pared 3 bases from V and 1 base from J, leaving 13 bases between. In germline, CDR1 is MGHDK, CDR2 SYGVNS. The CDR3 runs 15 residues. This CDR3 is CASSDKQVWSYEQYF. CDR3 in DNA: TGTGCCAGCAGTGATAAGCAGGTTTGGTCCTACGAGCAGTACTTC.

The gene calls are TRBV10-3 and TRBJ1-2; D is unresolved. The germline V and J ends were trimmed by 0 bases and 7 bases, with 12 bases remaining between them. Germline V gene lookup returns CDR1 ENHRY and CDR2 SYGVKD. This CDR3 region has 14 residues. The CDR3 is CAISESLQSVGYTF. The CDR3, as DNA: TGTGCCATCAGTGAGTCGTTACAGTCGGTTGGCTACACCTTC.

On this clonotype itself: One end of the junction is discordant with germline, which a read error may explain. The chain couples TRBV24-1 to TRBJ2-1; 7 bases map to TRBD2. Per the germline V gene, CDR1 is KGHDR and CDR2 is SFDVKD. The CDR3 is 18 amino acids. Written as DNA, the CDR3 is TGTGCCACCAGTGACCGGGGCTCAGCGGGAACAACCTACGATGAGCAGTTCTTC. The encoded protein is CATSDRGSAGTTYDEQFF.

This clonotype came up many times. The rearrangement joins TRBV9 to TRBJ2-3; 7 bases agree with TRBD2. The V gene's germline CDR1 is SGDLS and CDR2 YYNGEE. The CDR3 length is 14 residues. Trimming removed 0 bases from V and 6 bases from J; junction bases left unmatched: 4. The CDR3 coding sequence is TGTGCCAGCAGCGTAGAGGCTAGCGGCGATACGCAGTATTTT. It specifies CASSVEASGDTQYF.

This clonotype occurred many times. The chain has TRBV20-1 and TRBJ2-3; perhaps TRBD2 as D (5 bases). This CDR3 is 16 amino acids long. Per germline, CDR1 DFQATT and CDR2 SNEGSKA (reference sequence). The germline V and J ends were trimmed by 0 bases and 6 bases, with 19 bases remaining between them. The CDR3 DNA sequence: TGCAGTGCTAGAGATTACTGGCAGGACTCCGGGGATACGCAGTATTTT. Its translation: CSARDYWQDSGDTQYF.

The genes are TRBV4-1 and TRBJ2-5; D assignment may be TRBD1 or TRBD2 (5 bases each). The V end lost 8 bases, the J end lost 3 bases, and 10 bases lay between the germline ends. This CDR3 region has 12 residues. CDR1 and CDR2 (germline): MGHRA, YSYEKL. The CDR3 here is CASGGKEETQYF. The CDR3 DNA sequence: TGCGCCAGCGGGGGAAAAGAAGAGACCCAGTACTTC.

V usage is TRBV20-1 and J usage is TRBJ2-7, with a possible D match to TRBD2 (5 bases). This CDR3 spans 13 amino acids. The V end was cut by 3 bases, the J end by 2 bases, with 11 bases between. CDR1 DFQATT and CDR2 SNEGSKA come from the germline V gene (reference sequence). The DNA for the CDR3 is TGCAGTGCTAGCGGAGCCGGGGCCTACGAGCAGTACTTC. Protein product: CSASGAGAYEQYF.

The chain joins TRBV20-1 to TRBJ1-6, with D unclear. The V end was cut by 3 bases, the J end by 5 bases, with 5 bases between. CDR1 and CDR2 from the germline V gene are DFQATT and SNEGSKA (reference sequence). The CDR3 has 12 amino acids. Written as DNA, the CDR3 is TGCAGTGCTAGCAGGAATAATTCACCCCTCCACTTT. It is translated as CSASRNNSPLHF.

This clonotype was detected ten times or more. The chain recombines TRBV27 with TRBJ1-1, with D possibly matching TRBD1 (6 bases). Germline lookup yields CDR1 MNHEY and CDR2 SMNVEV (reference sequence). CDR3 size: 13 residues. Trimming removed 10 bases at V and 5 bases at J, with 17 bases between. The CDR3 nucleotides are TGTGCCACGATGAGGGGGGGCGCGACTGAAGCTTTCTTT. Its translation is CATMRGGATEAFF.

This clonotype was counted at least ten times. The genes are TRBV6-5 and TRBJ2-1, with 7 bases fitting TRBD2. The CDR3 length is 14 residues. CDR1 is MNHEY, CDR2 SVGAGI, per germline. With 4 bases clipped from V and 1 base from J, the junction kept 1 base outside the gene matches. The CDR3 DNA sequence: TGTGCCAGCAGTTGGGGGGGGTCCTACAATGAGCAGTTCTTC. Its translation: CASSWGGSYNEQFF.

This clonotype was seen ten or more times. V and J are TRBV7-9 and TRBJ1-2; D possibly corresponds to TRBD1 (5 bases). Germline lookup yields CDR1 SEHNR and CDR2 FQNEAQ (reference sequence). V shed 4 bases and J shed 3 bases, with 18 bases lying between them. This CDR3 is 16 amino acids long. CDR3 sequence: CASSSPGQVRDYGYTF. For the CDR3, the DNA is TGTGCCAGCAGCTCGCCGGGGCAGGTTCGGGACTATGGCTACACCTTC.

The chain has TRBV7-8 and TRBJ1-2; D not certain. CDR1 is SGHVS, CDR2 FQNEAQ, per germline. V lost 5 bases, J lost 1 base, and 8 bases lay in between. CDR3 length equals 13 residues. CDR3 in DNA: TGTGCCAGCAGCAGTGGGATTAACTATGGCTACACCTTC. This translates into CASSSGINYGYTF.

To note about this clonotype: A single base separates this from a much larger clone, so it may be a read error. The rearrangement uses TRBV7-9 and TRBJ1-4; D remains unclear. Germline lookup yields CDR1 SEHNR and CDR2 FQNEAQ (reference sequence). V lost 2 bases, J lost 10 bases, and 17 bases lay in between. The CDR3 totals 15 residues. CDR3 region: CASSLQAGSRGKLFF. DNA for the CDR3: TGTGCCAGCAGCTTACAAGCCGGGTCACGGGGAAAACTGTTTTTT.

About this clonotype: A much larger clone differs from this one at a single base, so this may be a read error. The CDR3 is CASLPKAEQYF. The CDR3 nucleotides read TGTGCCAGCTTACCGAAGGCCGAGCAGTACTTC. This rearrangement joins TRBV18 to TRBJ2-7; D is ambiguous. The V end was cut by 7 bases, the J end by 6 bases, with 10 bases between. This CDR3 contains 11 residues. Germline CDR1 reads KGHSH; CDR2 reads LQKENI.

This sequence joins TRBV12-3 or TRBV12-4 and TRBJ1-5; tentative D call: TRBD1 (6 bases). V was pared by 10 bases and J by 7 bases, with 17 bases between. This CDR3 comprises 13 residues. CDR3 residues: CATSQGIVQPQHF. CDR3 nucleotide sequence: TGTGCCACTTCCCAGGGGATCGTCCAGCCCCAGCATTTT.

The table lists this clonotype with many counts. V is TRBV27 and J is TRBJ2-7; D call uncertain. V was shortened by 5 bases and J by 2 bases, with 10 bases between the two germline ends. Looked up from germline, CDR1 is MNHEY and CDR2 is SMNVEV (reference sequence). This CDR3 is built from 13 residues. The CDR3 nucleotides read TGTGCCAGCAGTCTTTCCACAACCTACGAGCAGTACTTC. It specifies CASSLSTTYEQYF.

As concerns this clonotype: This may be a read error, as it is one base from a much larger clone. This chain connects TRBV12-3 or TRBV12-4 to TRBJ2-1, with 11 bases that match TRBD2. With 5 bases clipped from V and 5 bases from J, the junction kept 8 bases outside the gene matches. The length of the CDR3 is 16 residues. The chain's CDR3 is CASSPGLAESNNEQFF. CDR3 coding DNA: TGTGCCAGCAGTCCGGGACTAGCGGAATCTAACAATGAGCAGTTCTTC.

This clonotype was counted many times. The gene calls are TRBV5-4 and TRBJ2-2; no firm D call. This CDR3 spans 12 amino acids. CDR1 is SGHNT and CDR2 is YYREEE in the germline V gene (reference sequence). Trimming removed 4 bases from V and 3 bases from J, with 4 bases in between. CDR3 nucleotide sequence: TGTGCCAGCAGCCCCTACACCGGGGAGCTGTTTTTT. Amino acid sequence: CASSPYTGELFF.

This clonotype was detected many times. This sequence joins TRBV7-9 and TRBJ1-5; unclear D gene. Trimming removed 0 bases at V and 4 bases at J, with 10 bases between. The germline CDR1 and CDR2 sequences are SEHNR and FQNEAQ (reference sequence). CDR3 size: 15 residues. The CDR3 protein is CASSLALGSNQPQHF. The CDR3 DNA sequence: TGTGCCAGCAGCTTAGCGCTCGGATCTAATCAGCCCCAGCATTTT.

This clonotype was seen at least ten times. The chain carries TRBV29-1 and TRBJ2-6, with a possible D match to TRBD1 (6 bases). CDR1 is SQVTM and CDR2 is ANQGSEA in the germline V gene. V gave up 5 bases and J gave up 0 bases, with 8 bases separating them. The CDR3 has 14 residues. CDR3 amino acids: CSVLQGSGANVLTF. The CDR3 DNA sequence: TGCAGCGTTCTACAGGGCTCTGGGGCCAACGTCCTGACTTTC.

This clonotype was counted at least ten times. The CDR3 sequence: CASMGRGVRLYNEQFF. CDR3 DNA: TGTGCCAGTATGGGGCGAGGGGTCCGCCTCTACAATGAGCAGTTCTTC. J is TRBJ2-1 and V is TRBV19; D may match TRBD1 or TRBD2 (5 bases each). In germline, CDR1 is LNHDA, CDR2 SQIVND (reference sequence). CDR3 length equals 16 residues. Deletions cut 7 bases from V and 3 bases from J, with 19 bases between.

In DNA, the CDR3 is TGTGCCACCAGCCCCAATTGGGCGGGAGTGTACGAGCAGTACTTC. It translates to CATSPNWAGVYEQYF. The genes are TRBV15 and TRBJ2-7; TRBD2 matches 7 bases. Germline loops: CDR1 LNHNV, CDR2 YYDKDF (reference sequence). The CDR3 has 15 amino acids. Trimming at V came to 5 bases and at J to 4 bases, leaving 11 bases not matched to a gene.

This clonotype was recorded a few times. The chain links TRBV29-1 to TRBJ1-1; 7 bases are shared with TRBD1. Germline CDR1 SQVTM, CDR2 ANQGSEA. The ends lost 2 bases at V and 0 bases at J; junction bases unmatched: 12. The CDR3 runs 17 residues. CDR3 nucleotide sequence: TGCAGCGTTGAATGGGGGACAGTTCCTTCCTTGAACACTGAAGCTTTCTTT. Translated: CSVEWGTVPSLNTEAFF.